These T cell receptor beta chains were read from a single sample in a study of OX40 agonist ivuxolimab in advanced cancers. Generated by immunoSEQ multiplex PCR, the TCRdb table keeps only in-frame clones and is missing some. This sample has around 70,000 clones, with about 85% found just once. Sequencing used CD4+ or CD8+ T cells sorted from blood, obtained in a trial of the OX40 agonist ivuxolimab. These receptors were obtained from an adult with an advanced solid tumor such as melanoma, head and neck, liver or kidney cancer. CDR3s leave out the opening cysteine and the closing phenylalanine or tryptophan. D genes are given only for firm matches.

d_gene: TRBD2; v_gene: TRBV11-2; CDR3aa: ASSLGPLVSGGYYEQY
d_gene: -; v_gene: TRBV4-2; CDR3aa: ASSQELADLTDTQY
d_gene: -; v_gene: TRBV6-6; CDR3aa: ASSRQGSYEQY
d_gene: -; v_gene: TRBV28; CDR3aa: ASTLTGELF
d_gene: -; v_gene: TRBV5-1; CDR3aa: ASSFWGRGMNTEAF
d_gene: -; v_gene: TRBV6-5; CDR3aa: ASSFFRGQTTYEQY
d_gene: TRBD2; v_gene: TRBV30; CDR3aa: AWSGGRGVDNEQF
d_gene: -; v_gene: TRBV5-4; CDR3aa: ASSAGPSSYNEQF
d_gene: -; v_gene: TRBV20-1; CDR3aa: SASYGGYT
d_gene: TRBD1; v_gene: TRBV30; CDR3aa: AWSDRGDQPQH
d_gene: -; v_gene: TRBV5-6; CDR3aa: ASSLVASSYFNNEQF
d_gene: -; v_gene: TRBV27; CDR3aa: ASSLGGSAF
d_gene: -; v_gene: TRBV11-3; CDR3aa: ASSLGGVQETQY
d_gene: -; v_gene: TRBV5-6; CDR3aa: ASSSWGVIITGETQY
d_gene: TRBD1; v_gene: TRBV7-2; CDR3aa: ASSPRTGAGNTIY
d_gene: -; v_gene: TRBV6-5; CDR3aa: ASSYSAGPKLF
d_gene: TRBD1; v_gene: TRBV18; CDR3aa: ASSYGQGEAF
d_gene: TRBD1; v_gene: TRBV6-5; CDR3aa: ASSGTGDTAEAF
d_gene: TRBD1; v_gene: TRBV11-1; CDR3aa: ASSTRQGRYEQY
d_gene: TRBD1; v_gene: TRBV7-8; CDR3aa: ASSRRQGAETEAF
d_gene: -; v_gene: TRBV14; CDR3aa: ASSQENSNYGYT
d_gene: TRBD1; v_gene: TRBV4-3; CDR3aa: ASSQVARGYEQY
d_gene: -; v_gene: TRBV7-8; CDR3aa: ASSLQQANTEAF
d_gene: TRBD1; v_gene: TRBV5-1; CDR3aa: ASSFRGADTEAF
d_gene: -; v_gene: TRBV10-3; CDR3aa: ATHGQLSYEQY
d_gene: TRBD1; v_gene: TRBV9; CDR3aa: ASSVGQGDYGYT
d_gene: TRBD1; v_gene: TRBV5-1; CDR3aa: ASSMIQGFNEKLF
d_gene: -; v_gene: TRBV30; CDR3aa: AWSPGPVSF
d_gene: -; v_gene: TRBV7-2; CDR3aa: ASSRRTLPF
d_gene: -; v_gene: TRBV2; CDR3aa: ASSGTGLAGEAF
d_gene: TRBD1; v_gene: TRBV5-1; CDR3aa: ASSHGQGKEKLF
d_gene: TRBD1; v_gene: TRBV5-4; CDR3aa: ASRPQGARGYT
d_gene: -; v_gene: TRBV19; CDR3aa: ASSLGGSPDNSPLH
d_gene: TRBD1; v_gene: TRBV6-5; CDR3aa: ASSYSRGGDSPLH
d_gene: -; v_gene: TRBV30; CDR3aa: AWTGKGLEKLF
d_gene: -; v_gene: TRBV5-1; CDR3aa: ASLEGTGANVLT
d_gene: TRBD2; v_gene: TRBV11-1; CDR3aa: ASRNSGGYTGELF
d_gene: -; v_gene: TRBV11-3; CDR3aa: ASSSSLSTDTQY
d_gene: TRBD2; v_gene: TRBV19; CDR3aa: ASSTPTSGRVNEQY
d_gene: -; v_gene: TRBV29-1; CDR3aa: SVKGQPDQPQH
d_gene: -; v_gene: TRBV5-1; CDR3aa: ASSLGPGNTEAF
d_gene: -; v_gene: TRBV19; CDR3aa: ASSIKGPYEQY
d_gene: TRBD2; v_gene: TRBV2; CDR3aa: ASSPSGASTDTQY
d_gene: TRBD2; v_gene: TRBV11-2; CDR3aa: ASSLINLAGPVQY
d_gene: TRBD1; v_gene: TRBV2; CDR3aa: ASSGDRGRQPQH
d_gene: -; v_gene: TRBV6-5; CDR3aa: ASSYQLMNTEAF
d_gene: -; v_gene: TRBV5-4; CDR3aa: ASSLRGGTDTQY
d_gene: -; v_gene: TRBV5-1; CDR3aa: ASSPPTYGSTDTQY